The sample holds one count of the clone carrying this T cell receptor (beta chain). The data are from a study of cytomegalovirus exposure and HLA in healthy donors. Researchers ran the PCR with 60 Vbeta and 13 Jbeta primers. Sequencing was performed with immunoSEQ multiplex PCR; in TCRdb, only in-frame clones are kept and a portion is missing. Of around 130,000 clones listed, approximately 80% are singletons. V lost 6 bases and J lost 0, with 11 bases in between. CDR3 length: 15 residues. Germline values: CDR1 KGHSH, CDR2 LQKENI. The sample taken for sequencing was PBMCs. The rearrangement joins TRBV18 to TRBJ2-2, with D possibly being TRBD2 (6 bases). The receptor was isolated from a woman under 30 in good health and CMV-seronegative. The CDR3 sequence: CASSPGLSNTGELFF. CDR3 in DNA: TGTGCCAGCTCTCCGGGACTCTCGAACACCGGGGAGCTGTTTTTT.